This TCR beta chain was sequenced during a study of blood T cells in healthy people across ages. Overall study results and limits: The recorded TCR beta diversity per million T cells decreased in a roughly linear manner with age. When one million T cells were used, diversity estimates were thought to be underestimates.

With respect to this clonotype: Its antigen is unknown.

Drawing of peripheral blood yielded roughly 10 milliliters from each donor. The authors ran a second PCR of roughly 6 to 12 cycles using a sample-barcoded 5' primer and a J-beta primer mix. CDR3-containing paired-end reads numbering at least 2.5 million came from each sample. TCRdb redid the calling of the 5' RACE reads with MiXCR, one entry per CDR3 protein. Of around 1,100,000 distinct CDR3 sequences in the sample, about two fifths were seen once. Germline V gene lookup returns CDR1 MNHEY and CDR2 SVGAGI. The CDR3 spans 16 residues. The chain joins TRBV6-5 to TRBJ2-1; 7 bases are a match to TRBD1. The J call is in doubt because the DNA end fits TRBJ2-7 better. This TCR came from a man in his late teens or twenties in good health. Source material: blood. CDR3 coding DNA: TGTGCCAGCAGTTACGGACGGGACAGACTTTACAATGAGCAGTACTTC. It yields the protein CASSYGRDRLYNEQYF.